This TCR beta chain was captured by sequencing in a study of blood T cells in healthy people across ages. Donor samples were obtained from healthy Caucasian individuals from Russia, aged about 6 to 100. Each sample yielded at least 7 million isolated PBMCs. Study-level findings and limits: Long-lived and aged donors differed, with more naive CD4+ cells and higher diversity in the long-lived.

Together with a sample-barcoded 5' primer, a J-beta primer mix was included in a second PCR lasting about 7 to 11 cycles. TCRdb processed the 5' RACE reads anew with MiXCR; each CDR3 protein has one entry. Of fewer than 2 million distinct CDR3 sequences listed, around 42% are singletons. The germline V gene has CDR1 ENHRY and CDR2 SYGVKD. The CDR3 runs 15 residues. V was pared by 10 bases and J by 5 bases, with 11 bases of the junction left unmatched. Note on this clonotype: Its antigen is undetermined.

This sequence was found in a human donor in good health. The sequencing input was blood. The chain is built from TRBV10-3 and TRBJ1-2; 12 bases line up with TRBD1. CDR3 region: CATGSGTGGAYGYTF. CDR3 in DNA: TGTGCCACCGGGTCCGGGACAGGGGGCGCATATGGCTACACCTTC.